The entry below describes one T cell receptor beta chain. Trimming left V 0 bases short and J 0 bases short, with 12 bases between. The germline V gene encodes CDR1 MGHRA and CDR2 YSYEKL. The CDR3 consists of 17 residues. The data derive from a study of blood T cell repertoires in COVID-19. Measured with immunoSEQ multiplex PCR; TCRdb has only the in-frame clones, and not every one. This sample has around 200,000 clones, with 80% to 90% found just once. The TCR comes from a man younger than 45 with acute or convalescent COVID-19. This chain uses TRBV4-1 with TRBJ2-1; D is possibly TRBD2 (6 bases). The material sequenced was peripheral blood. The CDR3 is CASSQELAGSSYNEQFF. In nucleotides, the CDR3 is TGCGCCAGCAGCCAAGAATTGGCGGGGAGCTCCTACAATGAGCAGTTCTTC.